This T cell receptor beta chain was captured by sequencing in a study of OX40 agonist ivuxolimab in advanced cancers. Study-level information: Averaging approximately 60 years in age, with a range of 23 to 79, the cohort was about 86% male.

Sequencing was performed with immunoSEQ multiplex PCR; in TCRdb, only in-frame clones are kept and a portion is missing. There are tens of thousands of clones in the sample; 80% to 85% occur only once, and less than 4.5% lies in the top ten. V gave up 2 bases and J gave up 8 bases, with 10 bases separating them. CDR1 and CDR2 (germline): KGHSH, LQKENI. This CDR3 region has 13 residues. V is TRBV18 and J is TRBJ2-1; possibly TRBD1 for D (5 bases). The material was CD4+ or CD8+ T cells sorted from blood, obtained in a trial of the OX40 agonist ivuxolimab. This receptor was identified in an adult with an advanced solid tumor such as melanoma, head and neck, liver or kidney cancer. Here the CDR3 reads CASSPWQGDEQFF. CDR3 DNA sequence: TGTGCCAGCTCACCATGGCAGGGCGATGAGCAGTTCTTC.